Listed below are T cell receptor beta chains from one sample, sequenced in a study of T cells in Graves' hyperthyroidism and ophthalmopathy. TCRdb itself ran the multiplex PCR reads through MiXCR, one entry per CDR3 protein. The repertoire includes 130,000 to 150,000 distinct CDR3 sequences, over 20% of them detected once, and about 67% sits in the top ten. What was sequenced was blood. The receptor set was obtained from a woman between 45 and 60 years old with Graves' hyperthyroidism that later progressed to Graves' ophthalmopathy. CDR3s leave out the opening cysteine and the closing phenylalanine or tryptophan. Clone sizes are given selectively: once, few, many, or a class where the clone is expanded.

V gene	CDR3 length	J gene	clone size	CDR3 protein
TRBV28	14	TRBJ1-5	many	ASTLAGGIVSQPQH
TRBV11-2	16	TRBJ1-2	.	ASSLGISETGDPWGYT
TRBV28	16	TRBJ1-5	.	ASSLWTTGTGGDQPQH
TRBV7-9	11	TRBJ2-3	.	ASSLVGWDTQY
TRBV9	13	TRBJ2-5	few	ASSVETSGIATQY
TRBV19	14	TRBJ1-3	few	ASSIGTGVSGNTIY
TRBV11-2	12	TRBJ1-6	many	ASSLGTGGSPLH
TRBV4-2	13	TRBJ2-7	many	ASSQERDQTYEQY
TRBV5-1	13	TRBJ1-1	.	ASSLGGQKNTEAF
TRBV20-1	12	TRBJ2-1	many	SASRLARYNEQF
TRBV12-3/TRBV12-4	13	TRBJ2-4	.	ASRRDSLAKNIQY
TRBV7-2	14	TRBJ2-3	many	ASSIRGGSGTDTQY
TRBV3-1	13	TRBJ1-1	many	ASSGQGRAARGAF
TRBV20-1	15	TRBJ1-3	.	SARDLRGGATRNTIY
TRBV18	12	TRBJ2-7	few	ASSPRMNSYEQY
TRBV20-1	12	TRBJ2-1	many	SARDRESRLDEF
TRBV6-6	13	TRBJ2-2	many	ASSYGAANTGELF
TRBV28	13	TRBJ2-3	many	ASRRTGGGSDTQY
TRBV20-1	8	TRBJ2-3	.	SVLRDTQY
TRBV20-1	14	TRBJ2-1	few	SARDGSGGGGNEQF
TRBV7-8	15	TRBJ1-2	many	ASSLASLGGGTTGYT
TRBV4-1	13	TRBJ2-3	many	ASSLRQGLTDTQY
TRBV2	11	TRBJ2-1	many	ASGRTASREQF
TRBV6-5	10	TRBJ1-1	many	ASSYGGSEAF
TRBV27	13	TRBJ2-1	few	ASSPSSAAYNEQF
TRBV5-1	14	TRBJ2-2	many	ASSLAPGLSTGELF
TRBV12-5	14	TRBJ2-5	.	ASGLVLAGGGETQY
TRBV7-2	15	TRBJ2-3	once	ASNFPLSGSNTDTQY
TRBV12-3/TRBV12-4	14	TRBJ1-1	few	ASTHTRGAQGTEAF
TRBV28	15	TRBJ1-5	.	ASSLMAAVWSNQPQH
TRBV24-1	10	TRBJ1-5	many	ATSAGLQPQH
TRBV11-3	14	TRBJ1-6	.	ASGVNSSSYNSPLH
TRBV18	14	TRBJ1-1	many	ASSPTGTALNTEAF
TRBV9	13	TRBJ1-2	.	ASKSPRAANYGYT
TRBV3-1	15	TRBJ2-7	many	ASSQDEAAERGYEQY
TRBV15	17	TRBJ2-3	.	ATPTGTGSGTGGTDTQY
TRBV30	12	TRBJ2-1	many	AWSVLAGDNEQF
TRBV29-1	11	TRBJ1-2	.	SVRQGLSYGYA
TRBV19	14	TRBJ2-5	many	ASSPQDRRTVETQY
TRBV29-1	12	TRBJ1-2	.	SVEGGVSAYGYT
TRBV6-8	11	TRBJ1-2	many	ASSYANNYGYT
TRBV4-1	14	TRBJ2-3	.	ASSQDRGLRTDTQY
TRBV20-1	13	TRBJ2-5	.	SARESSAYQETQY
TRBV30	13	TRBJ2-6	.	AWSRGRSGANVLT
TRBV7-8	15	TRBJ2-4	many	ASSLGAVAVGKNIQY
TRBV12-3/TRBV12-4	11	TRBJ2-5	.	AISRGVEETQY
TRBV11-2	12	TRBJ2-1	.	ASSLVGGLDEQF
TRBV28	12	TRBJ1-1	many	ASSRDGKNTEAF
TRBV20-1	13	TRBJ2-2	many	SASKYRRTTGELF
TRBV28	13	TRBJ1-1	many	ASSLSGVMNTEAF
TRBV5-1	13	TRBJ2-2	many	ASSFTTGASGELF
TRBV28	10	TRBJ2-7	.	ASSLSPAEQY
TRBV11-2	13	TRBJ1-1	.	ATSRESGGGTEAF
TRBV3-1	12	TRBJ1-1	many	ASSRGQGYTEAF
TRBV19	15	TRBJ1-5	once	ASSIGGSAYSNQPQH
TRBV12-3/TRBV12-4	13	TRBJ2-1	few	ASSLSGTSYNEQF